This TCR beta chain was recovered during a study of T cells in Graves' hyperthyroidism and ophthalmopathy. Amplified TCR beta CDR3 regions derived from RNA transcripts. RT-PCR in the first round (using the HTBI primer set) targeted the TCR CDR3. TCRdb re-called the multiplex PCR reads through MiXCR, storing one row per CDR3 protein. Of 250,000 to 300,000 distinct CDR3 sequences listed, roughly 15% were seen once; the top ten hold about 14%. This CDR3 comprises 17 residues. CDR1 is SGHKS and CDR2 is YYEKEE in the germline V gene (reference sequence). V lost 2 bases, J lost 2 bases, and 4 bases stayed unmatched.

Sequences were obtained from blood. The chain recombines TRBV5-5 with TRBJ2-6, with TRBD2 identical over 10 bases. The clonotype originates from a woman aged 40 to 49 with Graves' hyperthyroidism that later progressed to Graves' ophthalmopathy. CDR3 DNA: TGTGCCAGCAGCTTCGGGACTAGCGACGCTGGGGCCAACGTCCTGACTTTC. It encodes CASSFGTSDAGANVLTF.